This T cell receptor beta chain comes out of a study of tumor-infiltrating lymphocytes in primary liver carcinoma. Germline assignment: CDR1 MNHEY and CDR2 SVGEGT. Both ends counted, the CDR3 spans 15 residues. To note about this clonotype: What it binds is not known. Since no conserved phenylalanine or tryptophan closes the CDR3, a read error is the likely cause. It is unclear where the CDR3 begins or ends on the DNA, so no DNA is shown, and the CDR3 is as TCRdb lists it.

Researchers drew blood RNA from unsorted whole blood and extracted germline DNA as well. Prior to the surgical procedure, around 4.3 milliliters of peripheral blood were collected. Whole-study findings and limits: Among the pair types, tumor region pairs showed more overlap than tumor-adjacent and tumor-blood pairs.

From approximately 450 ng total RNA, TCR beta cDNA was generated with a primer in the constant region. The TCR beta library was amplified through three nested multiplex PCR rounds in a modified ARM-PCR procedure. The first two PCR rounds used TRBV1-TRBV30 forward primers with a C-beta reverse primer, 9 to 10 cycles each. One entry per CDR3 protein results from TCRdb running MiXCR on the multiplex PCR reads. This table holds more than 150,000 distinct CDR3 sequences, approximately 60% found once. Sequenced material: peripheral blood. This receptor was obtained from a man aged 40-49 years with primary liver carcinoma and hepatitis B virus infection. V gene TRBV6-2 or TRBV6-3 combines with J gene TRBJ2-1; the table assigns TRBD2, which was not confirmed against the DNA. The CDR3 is CASSYMAERGNERFL.